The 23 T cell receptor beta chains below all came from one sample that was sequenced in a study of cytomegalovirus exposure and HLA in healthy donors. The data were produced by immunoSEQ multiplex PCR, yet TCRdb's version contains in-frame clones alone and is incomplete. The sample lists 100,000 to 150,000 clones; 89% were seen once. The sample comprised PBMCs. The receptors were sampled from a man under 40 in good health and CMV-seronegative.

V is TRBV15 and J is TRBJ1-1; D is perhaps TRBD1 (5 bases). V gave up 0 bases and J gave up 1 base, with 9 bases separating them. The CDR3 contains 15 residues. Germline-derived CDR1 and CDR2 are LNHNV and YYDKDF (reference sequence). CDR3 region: CATSRDPGRNTEAFF. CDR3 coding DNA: TGTGCCACCAGCAGAGACCCAGGGCGGAACACTGAAGCTTTCTTT.

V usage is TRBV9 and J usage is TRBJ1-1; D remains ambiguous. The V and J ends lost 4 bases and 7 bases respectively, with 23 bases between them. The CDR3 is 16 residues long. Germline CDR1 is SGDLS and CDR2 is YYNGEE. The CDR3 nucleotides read TGTGCCAGCAGCTCCCGCCCGGTAGGAGCTAGTTTTGAAGCTTTCTTT. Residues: CASSSRPVGASFEAFF.

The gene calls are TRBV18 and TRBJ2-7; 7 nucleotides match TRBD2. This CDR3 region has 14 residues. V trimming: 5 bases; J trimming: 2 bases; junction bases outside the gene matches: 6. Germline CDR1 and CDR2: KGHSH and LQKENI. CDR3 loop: CASSGLAATYEQYF. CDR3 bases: TGTGCCAGCTCAGGCCTAGCGGCAACCTACGAGCAGTACTTC.

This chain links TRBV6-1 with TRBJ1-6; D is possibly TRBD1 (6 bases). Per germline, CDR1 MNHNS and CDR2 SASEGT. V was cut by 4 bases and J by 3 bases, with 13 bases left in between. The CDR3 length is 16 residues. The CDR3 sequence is CASSARGAGYNSPLHF. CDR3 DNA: TGTGCCAGCAGTGCGCGGGGGGCGGGCTATAATTCACCCCTCCACTTT.

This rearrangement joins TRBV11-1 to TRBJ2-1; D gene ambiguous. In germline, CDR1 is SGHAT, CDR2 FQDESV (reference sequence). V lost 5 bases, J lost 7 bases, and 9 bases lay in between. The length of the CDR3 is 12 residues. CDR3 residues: CASSAARNEQFF. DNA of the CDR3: TGTGCCAGCAGCGCCGCTAGGAATGAGCAGTTCTTC.

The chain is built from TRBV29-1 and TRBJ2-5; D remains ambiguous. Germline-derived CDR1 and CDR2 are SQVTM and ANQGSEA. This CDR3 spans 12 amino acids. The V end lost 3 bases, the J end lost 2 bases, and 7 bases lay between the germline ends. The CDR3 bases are TGCAGCGTTGATTTCGGTCAAGAGACCCAGTACTTC. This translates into CSVDFGQETQYF.

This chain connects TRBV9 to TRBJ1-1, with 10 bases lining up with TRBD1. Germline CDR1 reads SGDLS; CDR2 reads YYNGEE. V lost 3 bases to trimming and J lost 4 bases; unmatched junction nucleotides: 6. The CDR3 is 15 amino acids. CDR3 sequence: CASSARTGGSTEAFF. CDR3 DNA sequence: TGTGCCAGCAGCGCTCGGACAGGGGGTAGCACTGAAGCTTTCTTT.

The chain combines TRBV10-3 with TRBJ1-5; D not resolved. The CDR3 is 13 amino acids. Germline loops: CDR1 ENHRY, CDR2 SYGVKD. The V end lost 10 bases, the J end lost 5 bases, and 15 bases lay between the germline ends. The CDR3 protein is CATARGEDQPQHF. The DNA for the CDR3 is TGTGCCACCGCCCGTGGGGAGGATCAGCCCCAGCATTTT.

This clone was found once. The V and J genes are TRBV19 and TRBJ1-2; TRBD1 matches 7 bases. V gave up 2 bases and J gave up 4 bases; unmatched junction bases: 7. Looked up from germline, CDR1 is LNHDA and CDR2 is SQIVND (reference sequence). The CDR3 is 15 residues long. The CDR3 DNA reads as TGTGCCAGTAGTATAATGAGGGGGCGCGCCTATGGCTACACCTTC. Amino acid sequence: CASSIMRGRAYGYTF.

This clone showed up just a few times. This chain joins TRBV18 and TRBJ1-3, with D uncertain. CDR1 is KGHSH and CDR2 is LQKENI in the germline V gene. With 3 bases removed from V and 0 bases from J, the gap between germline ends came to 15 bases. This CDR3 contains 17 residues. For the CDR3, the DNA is TGTGCCAGCTCACCTCCTTCATTACAGCCCTCTGGAAACACCATATATTTT. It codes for CASSPPSLQPSGNTIYF. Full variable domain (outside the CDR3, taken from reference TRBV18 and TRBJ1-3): NAGVMQNPRHLVRRRGQEARLRCSPMKGHSHVYWYRQLPEEGLKFMVYLQKENIIDESGMPKERFSAEFPKEGPSILRIQQVVRGDSAAYFCASSPPSLQPSGNTIYFGEGSWLTVV.

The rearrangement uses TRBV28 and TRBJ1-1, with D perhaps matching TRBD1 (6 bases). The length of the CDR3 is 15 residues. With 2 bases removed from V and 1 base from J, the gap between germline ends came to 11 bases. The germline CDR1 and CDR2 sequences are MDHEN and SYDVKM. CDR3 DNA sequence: TGTGCCAGCAGTTTAAATTACAGGGAGAACACTGAAGCTTTCTTT. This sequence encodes CASSLNYRENTEAFF.

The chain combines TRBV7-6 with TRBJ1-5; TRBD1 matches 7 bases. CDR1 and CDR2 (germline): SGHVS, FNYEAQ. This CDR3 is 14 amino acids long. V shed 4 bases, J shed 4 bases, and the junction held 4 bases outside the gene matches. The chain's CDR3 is CASSSGQKNQPQHF. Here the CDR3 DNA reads TGTGCCAGCAGCTCGGGACAGAAAAATCAGCCCCAGCATTTT. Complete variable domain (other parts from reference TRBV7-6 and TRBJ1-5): GAGVSQSPRYKVTKRGQDVALRCDPISGHVSLYWYRQALGQGPEFLTYFNYEAQQDKSGLPNDRFSAERPEGSISTLTIQRTEQRDSAMYRCASSSGQKNQPQHFGDGTRLSIL.

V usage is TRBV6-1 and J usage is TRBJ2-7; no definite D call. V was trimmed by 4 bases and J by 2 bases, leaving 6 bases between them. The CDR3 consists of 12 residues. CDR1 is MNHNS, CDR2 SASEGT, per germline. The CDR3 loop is CASSGNTYEQYF. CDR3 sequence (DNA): TGTGCCAGCAGTGGAAACACCTACGAGCAGTACTTC.

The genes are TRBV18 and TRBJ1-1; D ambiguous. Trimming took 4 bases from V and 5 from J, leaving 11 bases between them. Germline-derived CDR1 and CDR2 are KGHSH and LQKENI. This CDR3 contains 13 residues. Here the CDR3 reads CASSRRGRTEAFF. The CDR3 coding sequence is TGTGCCAGCTCACGGCGAGGGAGGACTGAAGCTTTCTTT.

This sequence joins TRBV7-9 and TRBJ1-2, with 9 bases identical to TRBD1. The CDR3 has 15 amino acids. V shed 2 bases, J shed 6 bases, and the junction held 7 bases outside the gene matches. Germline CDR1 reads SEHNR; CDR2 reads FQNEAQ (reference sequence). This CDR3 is CASSLRTGEIDGYTF. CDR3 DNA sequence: TGTGCCAGCAGCTTACGGACAGGGGAAATCGATGGCTACACCTTC.

The DNA of the CDR3 is TGTGCCAGCAGCTTCACTTCCGTACCGTCCTACAATGAGCAGTTCTTC. As protein: CASSFTSVPSYNEQFF. The chain employs TRBV7-9 and TRBJ2-1; D is uncertain. V was cut by 3 bases and J by 1 base, with 13 bases left in between. Per germline, CDR1 SEHNR and CDR2 FQNEAQ (reference sequence). CDR3 size: 16 residues.

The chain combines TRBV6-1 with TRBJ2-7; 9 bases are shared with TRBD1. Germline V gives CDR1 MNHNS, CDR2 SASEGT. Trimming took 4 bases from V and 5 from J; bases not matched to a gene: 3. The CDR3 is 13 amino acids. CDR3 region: CASSGTGVHEQYF. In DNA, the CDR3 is TGTGCCAGCAGTGGGACAGGGGTACACGAGCAGTACTTC.

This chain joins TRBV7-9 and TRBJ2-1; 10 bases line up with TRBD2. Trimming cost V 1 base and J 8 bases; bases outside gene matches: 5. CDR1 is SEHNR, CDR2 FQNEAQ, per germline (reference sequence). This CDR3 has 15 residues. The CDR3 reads CASSLEQRGGDEQFF. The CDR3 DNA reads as TGTGCCAGCAGCTTAGAGCAGCGGGGGGGCGATGAGCAGTTCTTC.

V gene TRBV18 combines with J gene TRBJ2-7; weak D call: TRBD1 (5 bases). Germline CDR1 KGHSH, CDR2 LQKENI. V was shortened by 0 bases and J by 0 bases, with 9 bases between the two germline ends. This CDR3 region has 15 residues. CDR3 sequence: CASSPPAGISYEQYF. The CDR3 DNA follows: TGTGCCAGCTCACCACCAGCAGGGATCTCCTACGAGCAGTACTTC. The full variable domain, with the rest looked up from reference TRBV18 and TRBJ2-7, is NAGVMQNPRHLVRRRGQEARLRCSPMKGHSHVYWYRQLPEEGLKFMVYLQKENIIDESGMPKERFSAEFPKEGPSILRIQQVVRGDSAAYFCASSPPAGISYEQYFGPGTRLTVT.

The DNA for the CDR3 is TGTGCCAGCAGCGTAGCTGGGCTAGCGGGGGGCTACACAGATACGCAGTATTTT. Protein product: CASSVAGLAGGYTDTQYF. This chain connects TRBV9 to TRBJ2-3; 11 nucleotides line up with TRBD2. CDR1 and CDR2 from the germline V gene are SGDLS and YYNGEE. The CDR3 length is 18 residues. J gave up 2 bases and V 0 bases, and 8 bases lay outside the gene matches.

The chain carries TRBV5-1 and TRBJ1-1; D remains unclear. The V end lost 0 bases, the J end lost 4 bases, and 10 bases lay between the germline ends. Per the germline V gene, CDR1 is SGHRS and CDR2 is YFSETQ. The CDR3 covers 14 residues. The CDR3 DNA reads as TGCGCCAGCAGCTTGGCCCCCCAGGTCACTGAAGCTTTCTTT. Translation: CASSLAPQVTEAFF. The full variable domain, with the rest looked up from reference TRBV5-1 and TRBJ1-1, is KAGVTQTPRYLIKTRGQQVTLSCSPISGHRSVSWYQQTPGQGLQFLFEYFSETQRNKGNFPGRFSGRQFSNSRSEMNVSTLELGDSALYLCASSLAPQVTEAFFGQGTRLTVV.

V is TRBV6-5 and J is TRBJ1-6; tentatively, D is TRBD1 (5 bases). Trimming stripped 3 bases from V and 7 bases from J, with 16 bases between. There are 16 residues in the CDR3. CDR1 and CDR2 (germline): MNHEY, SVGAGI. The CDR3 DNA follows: TGTGCCAGCAGTTATTTTGTGCGACAGAGAAATTCACCCCTCCACTTT. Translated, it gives CASSYFVRQRNSPLHF.

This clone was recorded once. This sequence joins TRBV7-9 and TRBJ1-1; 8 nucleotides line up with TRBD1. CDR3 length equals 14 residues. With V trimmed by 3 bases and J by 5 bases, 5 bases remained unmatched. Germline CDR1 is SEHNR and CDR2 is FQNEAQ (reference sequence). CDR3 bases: TGTGCCAGCAGCTTGGCCAGGGGGCTTACTGAAGCTTTCTTT. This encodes CASSLARGLTEAFF.